This T cell receptor (beta chain) comes out of a study of PD-1 blockade in classical Hodgkin lymphoma. Every single patient, without exception, relapsed after autologous stem cell transplantation, and brentuximab vedotin exposure varied. Produced via immunoSEQ multiplex PCR; TCRdb's table is partial and in-frame only. The top ten clones hold 13% of a sample with over 15,000 clones, 75% to 90% of them seen once. Trimming stripped 7 bases from V and 3 bases from J, with 7 bases between. Germline-derived CDR1 and CDR2 are LGHNT and FRNRAP. CDR3 length: 12 residues. Material: peripheral blood mononuclear cells (PBMCs), obtained before the second cycle of nivolumab. This TCR was recovered from a human donor with classical Hodgkin lymphoma. The rearrangement links TRBV12-5 to TRBJ1-5, with D uncertain. CDR3 in DNA: TGTGCTAGTGTAGGCAACAATCAGCCCCAGCATTTT. Encoded protein: CASVGNNQPQHF.